Following are 26 T cell receptor beta chains from one sample sequenced in a study of blood T cell repertoires in COVID-19. The repertoire was sequenced with immunoSEQ multiplex PCR; TCRdb's copy has only in-frame clones and lacks some. Among roughly 93,000 clones, around 89% were seen once, and the ten largest hold around 8.6%. Sequenced material: peripheral blood. The source of these receptors is a man aged 45-65 years with acute or convalescent COVID-19.

The chain couples TRBV23-1 to TRBJ1-5; 7 positions agree with TRBD1. TRBV23-1 is placed among ORFs of uncertain function. CDR3 length: 18 residues. J was trimmed by 4 bases and V by 2 bases; bases with no gene match: 14. CDR3 nucleotide sequence: TGCGCCAGCAGTCAAACGGGACGTAGGGACAGAGCGAATCAGCCCCAGCATTTT. It encodes CASSQTGRRDRANQPQHF.

The chain employs TRBV6-5 and TRBJ1-1, with 7 bases fitting TRBD1. V was clipped by 7 bases and J by 5 bases; unmatched bases: 7. The CDR3 is 13 residues long. CDR1 and CDR2 from the germline V gene are MNHEY and SVGAGI. The CDR3 loop is CASINRGSTEAFF. The CDR3 nucleotides are TGTGCCAGCATTAACAGGGGCTCGACTGAAGCTTTCTTT.

The rearrangement links TRBV7-9 to TRBJ1-2, with TRBD1 identical over 7 bases. Trimming at V came to 3 bases and at J to 3 bases, leaving 4 bases not matched to a gene. CDR3 size: 14 residues. Germline V gene sequence: CDR1 SEHNR, CDR2 FQNEAQ (reference sequence). The CDR3 DNA is TGTGCCAGCAGCTTTTGGGACAGCGACTATGGCTACACCTTC. Its protein product is CASSFWDSDYGYTF.

This clone has a handful of counts. J is TRBJ1-1 and V is TRBV5-8, with a weak D call TRBD1 (6 bases). The CDR3 is made up of 15 amino acids. Trimming stripped 4 bases from V and 3 bases from J, with 16 bases between. Per germline, CDR1 SGHTS and CDR2 YDEGEE. For the CDR3, the DNA is TGTGCCAGCAGCCCCCTTAGGGGGGGCTACACTGAAGCTTTCTTT. Protein sequence: CASSPLRGGYTEAFF. The full variable domain, in which reference TRBV5-8 and TRBJ1-1 provide the parts outside the CDR3, is EAGVTQSPTHLIKTRGQQATLRCSPISGHTSVYWYQQALGLGLQFLLWYDEGEERNRGNFPPRFSGRQFPNYSSELNVNALELEDSALYLCASSPLRGGYTEAFFGQGTRLTVV.

V is TRBV7-3 and J is TRBJ2-2, with D perhaps matching TRBD2 (6 bases). V was cut by 2 bases and J by 6 bases, with 16 bases left in between. The germline V gene encodes CDR1 SGHTA and CDR2 FQGTGA. The CDR3 consists of 16 residues. The CDR3: CASSLHVGGQAGELFF. As DNA, the CDR3 is TGTGCCAGCAGCTTACATGTCGGAGGGCAGGCCGGGGAGCTGTTTTTT. Drawing the rest from reference TRBV7-3 and TRBJ2-2, the complete variable domain is GAGVSQTPSNKVTEKGKYVELRCDPISGHTALYWYRQSLGQGPEFLIYFQGTGAADDSGLPNDRFFAVRPEGSVSTLKIQRTERGDSAVYLCASSLHVGGQAGELFFGEGSRLTVL.

In this sample, this clone turned up a few times. V usage is TRBV2 and J usage is TRBJ2-3; D ambiguous. This CDR3 spans 14 amino acids. Germline values: CDR1 SNHLY, CDR2 FYNNEI. The germline V and J ends were trimmed by 6 bases and 4 bases, with 14 bases remaining between them. The CDR3 reads CASSPGFVSDTQYF. Written as DNA, the CDR3 is TGTGCCAGCAGCCCCGGGTTCGTATCAGATACGCAGTATTTT.

V gene TRBV6-6 combines with J gene TRBJ1-4; 7 bases are shared with TRBD1. The CDR3 is 13 residues long. V was clipped by 7 bases and J by 8 bases; unmatched bases: 7. CDR1 and CDR2 from the germline V gene are MNHNY and SVGAGI (reference sequence). This CDR3 reads CASKEGAGEKLFF. DNA for the CDR3: TGTGCCAGCAAGGAGGGGGCGGGAGAAAAACTGTTTTTT.

This clone was seen once. The chain couples TRBV6-5 to TRBJ1-6; D gene unclear. This CDR3 spans 15 amino acids. The V gene's germline CDR1 is MNHEY and CDR2 SVGAGI. Trimming took off 2 bases at V and 7 bases at J, with 12 bases between the two ends. CDR3 region: CASSYVPTRNSPLHF. The CDR3 DNA reads TGTGCCAGCAGTTACGTCCCGACGCGGAATTCACCCCTCCACTTT.

V is TRBV3-1 (or the pseudogene TRBV3-2) and J is TRBJ1-4; tentatively, D is TRBD1 (6 bases). V was clipped by 0 bases and J by 7 bases, with 12 bases between them. CDR1 is LGHDT and CDR2 is YNNKEL in the germline V gene (reference sequence). The CDR3 runs 15 residues. The CDR3 nucleotides read TGTGCCAGCAGCCAAGAGGGGGCAGGGAGTGAAAAACTGTTTTTT. This codes for CASSQEGAGSEKLFF.

This clone was found once. The J gene is TRBJ2-3, the V gene TRBV24-1, with TRBD2 matching 9 bases. This CDR3 comprises 16 residues. J gave up 4 bases and V 2 bases, and 6 bases lay outside the gene matches. The V gene's germline CDR1 is KGHDR and CDR2 SFDVKD. The CDR3 region is CATSDSSGGYADTQYF. DNA of the CDR3: TGTGCCACCAGTGATTCGAGCGGGGGGTACGCAGATACGCAGTATTTT.

V usage is TRBV5-1 and J usage is TRBJ2-1, with 7 nucleotides matching TRBD1. This CDR3 has 15 amino acids. CDR1 and CDR2 (germline): SGHRS, YFSETQ. V lost 2 bases, J lost 3 bases, and 5 bases stayed unmatched. CDR3 protein: CASSFTGESYNEQFF. CDR3 sequence (DNA): TGCGCCAGCAGCTTCACAGGGGAAAGCTACAATGAGCAGTTCTTC.

CDR3 loop: CASSFGQGATTGELFF. The CDR3 DNA follows: TGTGCCAGCAGCTTTGGACAGGGGGCTACCACCGGGGAGCTGTTTTTT. The V call is TRBV5-6, the J call TRBJ2-2; 11 bases line up with TRBD1. The CDR3 spans 16 residues. Germline CDR1 reads SGHDT; CDR2 reads YYEEEE. The V segment lost 2 bases and the J segment 4 bases; nucleotides outside the gene matches: 4.

This chain joins TRBV29-1 and TRBJ1-4; D is uncertain. CDR1 is SQVTM, CDR2 ANQGSEA, per germline. The CDR3 sequence is 14 residues long. Trimming pared 2 bases from V and 0 bases from J, leaving 7 bases between. CDR3 in amino acids: CSVERRSTNEKLFF. In DNA form, the CDR3 reads TGCAGCGTTGAACGGAGGTCAACTAATGAAAAACTGTTTTTT.

The chain recombines TRBV4-1 with TRBJ2-4; the D gene is possibly TRBD2 (6 bases). The CDR3 is 16 amino acids. Germline V gene lookup returns CDR1 MGHRA and CDR2 YSYEKL. The V gene lost 4 bases and the J gene lost 8 bases, with 21 bases spanning the gap. The CDR3 bases are TGCGCCAGCAGCCCCAGTGTTTGGGGGGTTTTGGACATTCAGTACTTC. Translation gives CASSPSVWGVLDIQYF.

The CDR3 reads CASSPGLAANEQFF. Here the CDR3 DNA reads TGTGCCAGCAGCCCAGGACTAGCCGCCAATGAGCAGTTCTTC. V is TRBV7-2 and J is TRBJ2-1, with 8 nucleotides matching TRBD2. Germline V gene lookup returns CDR1 SGHTA and CDR2 FQGNSA. CDR3 length: 14 amino acids. J lost 6 bases, V lost 5 bases, and 6 bases had no gene match. Full variable domain (missing parts from reference TRBV7-2 and TRBJ2-1): GAGVSQSPSNKVTEKGKDVELRCDPISGHTALYWYRQSLGQGLEFLIYFQGNSAPDKSGLPSDRFSAERTGGSVSTLTIQRTQQEDSAVYLCASSPGLAANEQFFGPGTRLTVL.

The chain combines TRBV2 with TRBJ2-7, with D perhaps TRBD1 (5 bases). Germline CDR1 SNHLY, CDR2 FYNNEI. The CDR3 is 12 residues long. The germline V and J ends were trimmed by 4 bases and 5 bases, with 9 bases remaining between them. This CDR3 reads CASSVQVNEQYF. CDR3 DNA: TGTGCCAGCAGTGTACAGGTAAACGAGCAGTACTTC.

The chain links TRBV20-1 to TRBJ1-2; D unresolved. The CDR3 loop spans 11 amino acids. V lost 2 bases and J 8 bases, leaving 9 bases between the germline ends. The germline V gene has CDR1 DFQATT and CDR2 SNEGSKA (reference sequence). CDR3 residues: CSARRGKGYTF. CDR3 in DNA: TGCAGTGCTAGAAGAGGGAAGGGCTACACCTTC.

The chain couples TRBV23-1 to TRBJ1-5; 8 bases fit TRBD1. TRBV23-1 is an open reading frame whose function is uncertain. J gave up 6 bases and V 2 bases, and 12 bases lay outside the gene matches. The CDR3 loop spans 17 amino acids. The CDR3 DNA sequence: TGCGCCAGCAGTCAACCTTACGGGACAGGTTCGGGTCAGCCCCAGCATTTT. Residues: CASSQPYGTGSGQPQHF.

V gene TRBV19 combines with J gene TRBJ2-6, with a weak D call TRBD2 (5 bases). The germline V gene encodes CDR1 LNHDA and CDR2 SQIVND (reference sequence). This CDR3 has 14 amino acids. Trimming stripped 6 bases from V and 0 bases from J, with 6 bases between. CDR3 in amino acids: CASSGVSGANVLTF. The CDR3 nucleotides read TGTGCCAGTAGCGGGGTCTCTGGGGCCAACGTCCTGACTTTC.

V is TRBV29-1 and J is TRBJ2-3; D may be TRBD1 (5 bases). There are 12 residues in the CDR3. Trimming removed 8 bases from V and 5 bases from J, with 14 bases in between. The germline V gene has CDR1 SQVTM and CDR2 ANQGSEA. The CDR3 sequence: CSTDSRGDTQYF. CDR3 in DNA: TGCAGCACCGACAGTCGAGGAGATACGCAGTATTTT.

The chain recombines TRBV18 with TRBJ1-2, with no clear D. Looked up from germline, CDR1 is KGHSH and CDR2 is LQKENI. V was cut by 0 bases and J by 8 bases, with 13 bases left in between. The CDR3 length is 14 residues. The CDR3 spells CASSPPPGGSGYTF. The CDR3 region has the DNA TGTGCCAGCTCACCACCACCTGGAGGATCAGGCTACACCTTC.

The genes are TRBV18 and TRBJ1-2; 7 bases match TRBD1. Germline V gives CDR1 KGHSH, CDR2 LQKENI. CDR3 length: 15 amino acids. J gave up 5 bases and V 4 bases, and 10 bases lay outside the gene matches. CDR3 nucleotides: TGTGCCAGCTCACTTGCCGGGACAGACTTTTATGGCTACACCTTC. This encodes CASSLAGTDFYGYTF.

This chain connects TRBV5-4 to TRBJ1-4; TRBD1 agrees at 9 bases. CDR3 length: 15 residues. The J segment lost 7 bases and the V segment lost 3 bases, leaving 7 bases of the junction unmatched. Germline V gene data show CDR1 as SGHNT and CDR2 as YYREEE (reference sequence). As DNA, the CDR3 is TGTGCCAGCAGCTCCACAGGGGGCGGGAGTGAAAAACTGTTTTTT. Translation gives CASSSTGGGSEKLFF.

The J gene is TRBJ2-3, the V gene TRBV5-8; perhaps TRBD2 as D (5 bases). V lost 10 bases, J lost 5 bases, and 17 bases lay in between. Germline V gives CDR1 SGHTS, CDR2 YDEGEE. The CDR3 spans 13 residues. This CDR3 is CAGRRIWEDTQYF. For the CDR3, the DNA is TGTGCCGGACGGAGGATTTGGGAAGATACGCAGTATTTT.

J is TRBJ2-2 and V is TRBV27, with a possible D match to TRBD2 (5 bases). The V and J ends lost 3 bases and 8 bases respectively, with 10 bases between them. The germline CDR1 and CDR2 sequences are MNHEY and SMNVEV (reference sequence). This CDR3 has 13 residues. Here the CDR3 reads CASSFWTRGELFF. The CDR3 DNA is TGTGCCAGCAGTTTTTGGACTCGAGGGGAGCTGTTTTTT.

In regard to this clone: One end of the junction is discordant with germline, which a read error may explain. The same CDR3 can be traced to other DNA sequences in this sample. This chain connects TRBV18 to TRBJ1-1; TRBD1 matches at 7 bases. CDR3 length: 12 residues. The germline V gene has CDR1 KGHSH and CDR2 LQKENI. The CDR3 DNA reads TGTGCCAGCTCACCCGGACAGGAAGAAGCCTTCTTT. Translating it yields CASSPGQEEAFF.